This TCR beta chain was obtained from a study of long-term antiretroviral therapy in people with HIV. Study in general: By about a decade, the earliest samples predate the 2015 immediate-ART recommendation.

Without exception, participants with HIV were treated in the United States. The immunoSEQ assay was v3.0, run at survey level. TCRdb keeps only in-frame clones here, not all; method: immunoSEQ multiplex PCR. This sample has some 17,000 clones, with 76% found just once. Sequencing was performed on unsorted PBMCs, taken roughly 2.5 years before starting antiretroviral therapy. The source of this sequence is a woman aged 45 to 65 with HIV.

In nucleotides, the CDR3 is TGTGCCAGCAGTGACCCCGGGACAGGGGGGGATCAGCCCCAGCATTTT. Protein: CASSDPGTGGDQPQHF. This chain connects TRBV2 to TRBJ1-5; 11 nucleotides agree with TRBD1. CDR1 and CDR2 (germline): SNHLY, FYNNEI. The CDR3 is made up of 16 amino acids. Trimming at V came to 3 bases and at J to 5 bases, leaving 6 bases not matched to a gene.